This TCR beta chain appears in the sequencing data of a study of metastatic and nonmetastatic thyroid tumors. Study-wide background: The comparison covered peripheral blood and tumor or nodule tissue in malignant and benign thyroid patients.

Ahead of thyroid surgery, no patient had received treatment of any kind. Findings and limits, study-wide: Significantly greater TCR beta diversity was reportedly found in malignant thyroid tumors than in benign nodules (in blood and tumor).

The germline V gene has CDR1 MNHEY and CDR2 SVGEGT. CDR3 length: 14 amino acids. Authors' methods: Clinicopathological groups differed in CDR3, with these differences serving to build a distant-metastasis classifier for papillary thyroid cancer. TCRdb used MiXCR to call clones anew from the PCR reads. These V and J calls derive from TCRdb rather than the authors' analysis. Of about 69,000 clones in the sample, 12% to 15% were seen once. This clone has only a few counts. The antigen remains undetermined. An end of the junction differs from the germline gene, which may be a read error. V and J are TRBV6-2 or TRBV6-3 and TRBJ1-3; D is unclear. This receptor was identified in a male donor with papillary thyroid cancer or a benign thyroid nodule (not recorded which). Some clones in this sample may be carry-over from other donors' samples. The specimen was blood. CDR3 sequence reads: CASIYSGTGNTIYF. In DNA, the CDR3 is TGTGCCAGCATTTACTCAGGTACTGGAAACACCATATATTTT.